This passage covers 21 T cell receptor beta chains from one sample sequenced in a study of cytotoxic CD8 clonotypes in ibrutinib-treated CLL. Measured with immunoSEQ multiplex PCR; TCRdb has only the in-frame clones, and not every one. The sample contains 110,000 to 150,000 clones, about 78% of which appear only once. The material was PBMCs, obtained after 24 months of ibrutinib treatment. The receptors derive from a human donor with chronic lymphocytic leukemia.

The genes are TRBV7-9 and TRBJ2-2, with 9 bases aligning to TRBD1. Per germline, CDR1 SEHNR and CDR2 FQNEAQ (reference sequence). The CDR3 has 16 residues. V lost 2 bases to trimming and J lost 7 bases; unmatched junction nucleotides: 8. The CDR3, as DNA: TGTGCCAGCAGCTTACGCGGAGGGACAGGGTTCGGGGAGCTGTTTTTT. The encoded protein is CASSLRGGTGFGELFF.

The chain carries TRBV6-5 and TRBJ2-7; 8 positions match TRBD1. The CDR3 loop spans 14 amino acids. Germline-derived CDR1 and CDR2 are MNHEY and SVGAGI. With 5 bases clipped from V and 6 bases from J, the junction kept 9 bases outside the gene matches. The CDR3 spells CASSKYRGAGEQYF. CDR3 bases: TGTGCCAGCAGTAAATACAGGGGGGCGGGCGAGCAGTACTTC.

This clone has just one count. The rearrangement joins TRBV10-3 to TRBJ2-7, with D maybe TRBD2 (6 bases). V was cut by 6 bases and J by 6 bases, with 12 bases left in between. CDR3 size: 12 residues. Germline V CDR1 and CDR2: ENHRY, SYGVKD. The CDR3 coding sequence is TGTGCCATCAGCCCCTCGGAGGGCGAGCAGTACTTC. This gives the protein CAISPSEGEQYF.

The rearrangement links TRBV9 to TRBJ2-5; 11 nucleotides match TRBD2. The length of the CDR3 is 17 residues. CDR1 is SGDLS, CDR2 YYNGEE, per germline. V lost 0 bases to trimming and J lost 2 bases; unmatched junction nucleotides: 6. The CDR3, as DNA: TGTGCCAGCAGCGTAGGATTGTCTAGCGGGAGGCAAGAGACCCAGTACTTC. Its protein product is CASSVGLSSGRQETQYF.

The rearrangement uses TRBV4-3 and TRBJ1-2; maybe TRBD1 (5 bases). CDR1 LGHNA and CDR2 YSLEER come from the germline V gene. Trimming left V 0 bases short and J 8 bases short, with 10 bases between. The CDR3 has 13 amino acids. The CDR3 reads CASSQDQGAGYTF. CDR3 nucleotide sequence: TGCGCCAGCAGCCAAGACCAAGGGGCCGGCTACACCTTC.

On this clone itself: No conserved phenylalanine or tryptophan ends this CDR3, so it is likely a read error. It is unclear where the CDR3 begins or ends on the DNA, so no DNA is shown, and the CDR3 is as TCRdb lists it. This chain connects TRBV5-3 to TRBJ1-1. TRBV5-3 is sorted into the ORF group, with uncertain function. The CDR3 length equals 10 residues, ends included. The CDR3 region is CARSPPTPFG.

This chain connects TRBV29-1 to TRBJ1-1; 10 positions agree with TRBD1. Germline loops: CDR1 SQVTM, CDR2 ANQGSEA. The CDR3 has 12 residues. The ends lost 6 bases at V and 5 bases at J; junction bases unmatched: 3. The CDR3 coding sequence is TGCAGCGTGGACAGGGGGGCGACTGAAGCTTTCTTT. Its translation is CSVDRGATEAFF.

The rearrangement joins TRBV6-1 to TRBJ1-5; TRBD1 matches at 9 bases. J gave up 2 bases and V 7 bases, and 6 bases lay outside the gene matches. CDR3 length: 15 residues. The germline gives CDR1 MNHNS, CDR2 SASEGT. CDR3 sequence (DNA): TGTGCCAGCAACCCGACAGGGGGAGGCAATCAGCCCCAGCATTTT. Its translation is CASNPTGGGNQPQHF.

Regarding this clone: Additional DNA sequences in this sample encode the identical CDR3. The chain is built from TRBV6-1 and TRBJ1-1; perhaps TRBD1 as D (5 bases). V lost 1 base and J lost 1, with 7 bases in between. The CDR3 length is 14 residues. Germline values: CDR1 MNHNS, CDR2 SASEGT. This chain's CDR3 is CASSEGGGNTEAFF. The CDR3 coding sequence is TGTGCCAGCAGTGAAGGGGGCGGGAACACTGAAGCTTTCTTT.

Only a few counts were recorded for this clone. This chain uses TRBV5-6 with TRBJ1-6; tentative D call: TRBD1 (5 bases). The V gene lost 3 bases and the J gene lost 10 bases, with 11 bases spanning the gap. The V gene's germline CDR1 is SGHDT and CDR2 YYEEEE. There are 13 residues in the CDR3. The CDR3 sequence: CASSWGSRSPLHF. For the CDR3, the DNA is TGTGCCAGCAGCTGGGGCTCCAGGTCACCCCTCCACTTT. The variable domain in full, completed from reference TRBV5-6 and TRBJ1-6, reads DAGVTQSPTHLIKTRGQQVTLRCSPKSGHDTVSWYQQALGQGPQFIFQYYEEEERQRGNFPDRFSGHQFPNYSSELNVNALLLGDSALYLCASSWGSRSPLHFGNGTRLTVT.

The chain joins TRBV5-1 to TRBJ2-1, with TRBD1 as a possible D gene (6 bases). Between the trimmed V and J ends, which lost 2 bases and 1 base, there was a span of 13 bases. This CDR3 contains 16 residues. Germline-derived CDR1 and CDR2 are SGHRS and YFSETQ. The DNA for the CDR3 is TGCGCCAGCAGCTTAAACAGGGTAGGGTCCTACAATGAGCAGTTCTTC. This sequence encodes CASSLNRVGSYNEQFF. Full variable domain (outside the CDR3, taken from reference TRBV5-1 and TRBJ2-1): KAGVTQTPRYLIKTRGQQVTLSCSPISGHRSVSWYQQTPGQGLQFLFEYFSETQRNKGNFPGRFSGRQFSNSRSEMNVSTLELGDSALYLCASSLNRVGSYNEQFFGPGTRLTVL.

This rearrangement joins TRBV12-5 to TRBJ1-4, with TRBD1 as a possible D gene (6 bases). This CDR3 has 15 residues. CDR1 is LGHNT, CDR2 FRNRAP, per germline. Trimming left V 0 bases short and J 6 bases short, with 11 bases between. CDR3 in DNA: TGTGCTAGTGGTTTGGTGGGGGACACCTATGAAAAACTGTTTTTT. Amino acids: CASGLVGDTYEKLFF. The full variable domain, completed using reference TRBV12-5 and TRBJ1-4, is DARVTQTPRHKVTEMGQEVTMRCQPILGHNTVFWYRQTMMQGLELLAYFRNRAPLDDSGMPKDRFSAEMPDATLATLKIQPSEPRDSAVYFCASGLVGDTYEKLFFGSGTQLSVL.

This rearrangement joins TRBV7-2 to TRBJ2-2; D perhaps matches TRBD1 (5 bases). Trimming left V 2 bases short and J 1 base short, with 11 bases between. CDR3 length: 16 residues. Germline CDR1 reads SGHTA; CDR2 reads FQGNSA. The CDR3 reads CASSLRAGRNTGELFF. CDR3 in DNA: TGTGCCAGCAGCTTAAGGGCAGGGCGGAACACCGGGGAGCTGTTTTTT.

V is TRBV19 and J is TRBJ1-1; D perhaps matches TRBD1 (6 bases). The V gene lost 6 bases and the J gene lost 6 bases, with 14 bases spanning the gap. Germline lookup yields CDR1 LNHDA and CDR2 SQIVND (reference sequence). The length of the CDR3 is 13 residues. As DNA, the CDR3 is TGTGCCAGTAGGAAACAGGGCGCGCCTGAAGCTTTCTTT. This sequence encodes CASRKQGAPEAFF.

The V and J genes are TRBV7-9 and TRBJ2-1; weak D call: TRBD1 (5 bases). This CDR3 region has 12 residues. Trimming removed 5 bases from V and 12 bases from J, with 14 bases in between. Germline V gene data show CDR1 as SEHNR and CDR2 as FQNEAQ (reference sequence). This CDR3 is CASSAQGVVQFF. Here the CDR3 DNA reads TGTGCCAGCAGCGCCCAAGGGGTGGTGCAGTTCTTC.

V usage is TRBV5-1 and J usage is TRBJ2-3, with D maybe TRBD2 (5 bases). V shed 2 bases and J shed 6 bases, with 13 bases lying between them. The germline CDR1 and CDR2 sequences are SGHRS and YFSETQ. CDR3 size: 14 residues. CDR3 DNA sequence: TGCGCCAGCAGCTTTGGCCTAGCAACCGATACGCAGTATTTT. Its protein product is CASSFGLATDTQYF.

The chain couples TRBV28 to TRBJ2-2; 8 bases fit TRBD1. V lost 8 bases and J lost 1; bases outside the gene matches: 3. CDR3 length equals 14 residues. Germline-derived CDR1 and CDR2 are MDHEN and SYDVKM. DNA of the CDR3: TGTGCCAGCGCCGACAGGGGGAACACCGGGGAGCTGTTTTTT. Protein: CASADRGNTGELFF.

The chain has TRBV19 and TRBJ2-1, with 9 bases that match TRBD2. Germline V gene lookup returns CDR1 LNHDA and CDR2 SQIVND (reference sequence). This CDR3 has 15 residues. J gave up 5 bases and V 3 bases, and 5 bases lay outside the gene matches. CDR3: CASSIQAGGDNEQFF. As DNA, the CDR3 is TGTGCCAGTAGTATCCAAGCGGGAGGTGACAATGAGCAGTTCTTC.

The CDR3 DNA reads as TGTGCCAGCAGCCTGGGGGTAGGGGGCCCACCCTACTCCTACAATGAGCAGTTCTTC. Its protein product is CASSLGVGGPPYSYNEQFF. The chain recombines TRBV27 with TRBJ2-1; 7 bases match TRBD1. Looked up from germline, CDR1 is MNHEY and CDR2 is SMNVEV (reference sequence). CDR3 size: 19 residues. V was clipped by 6 bases and J by 0 bases; unmatched bases: 17.

The chain couples TRBV6-1 to TRBJ2-7; perhaps TRBD2 as D (6 bases). V gave up 4 bases and J gave up 6 bases, with 19 bases separating them. The CDR3 is 15 residues long. Looked up from germline, CDR1 is MNHNS and CDR2 is SASEGT. CDR3 in amino acids: CASSAPFGEAGEQYF. CDR3 nucleotides: TGTGCCAGCAGTGCCCCGTTTGGGGAGGCGGGCGAGCAGTACTTC.

The chain carries TRBV5-3 and TRBJ1-4; D gene unclear. TRBV5-3 is an ORF; its function is uncertain. Trimming stripped 8 bases from V and 0 bases from J, with 14 bases between. This CDR3 region has 15 residues. The CDR3 here is CASEVSYATNEKLFF. CDR3 coding DNA: TGTGCCAGCGAAGTAAGCTATGCAACTAATGAAAAACTGTTTTTT.